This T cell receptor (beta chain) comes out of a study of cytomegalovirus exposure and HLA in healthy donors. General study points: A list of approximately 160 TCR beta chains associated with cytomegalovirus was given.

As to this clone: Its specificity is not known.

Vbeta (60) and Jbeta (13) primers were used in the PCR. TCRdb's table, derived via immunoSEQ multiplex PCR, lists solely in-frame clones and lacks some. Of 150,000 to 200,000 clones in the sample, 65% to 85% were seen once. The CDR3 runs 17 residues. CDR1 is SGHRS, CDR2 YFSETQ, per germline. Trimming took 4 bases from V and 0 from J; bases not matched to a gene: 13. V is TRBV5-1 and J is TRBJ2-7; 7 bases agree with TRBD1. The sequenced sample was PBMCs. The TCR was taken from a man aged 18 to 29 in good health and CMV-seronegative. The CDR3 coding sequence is TGCGCCAGCAGCCATCAGAAGGACAGGCGAAGCTCCTACGAGCAGTACTTC. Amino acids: CASSHQKDRRSSYEQYF.